The sample holds a few counts of the clone carrying this T cell receptor (beta chain). Its antigen remains unknown. Germline is not matched at one junction end, which may reflect a read error. The CDR3 contains 13 residues. The V gene's germline CDR1 is SGHKS and CDR2 YYEKEE (reference sequence). Total RNA, at least 6 micrograms per sample, came from PBMCs. The data were taken from a study of blood T cells in healthy people across ages. Study results and limitations: TCR beta diversity correlated strongly with naive T cell percentage. Higher diversity, along with more naive CD4+ cells, distinguished long-lived donors from aged donors.

A second PCR, run for about 6 to 12 cycles, used a sample-barcoded 5' primer plus a J-beta primer mix. Every cDNA molecule bore a tag from a template-switch adaptor containing 12 random nucleotides. TCRdb independently ran MiXCR on the 5' RACE reads; one entry per CDR3 protein. The sample includes a few hundred thousand distinct CDR3 sequences, about 29% of them seen just once. The sample was also reused in another study, on T cells of mothers and their children.

The receptor was derived from a boy aged 2 to 10 in good health. The sample taken for sequencing was blood. The J gene is TRBJ2-3, the V gene TRBV5-5; no clear D. CDR3: CTSSLDLWNTQYF. The CDR3 nucleotides are TGTACCAGCAGCTTGGACCTGTGGAATACGCAGTATTTT. Full variable domain (missing parts from reference TRBV5-5 and TRBJ2-3): DAGVTQSPTHLIKTRGQQVTLRCSPISGHKSVSWYQQVLGQGPQFIFQYYEKEERGRGNFPDRFSARQFPNYSSELNVNALLLGDSALYLCTSSLDLWNTQYFGPGTRLTVL.